This T cell receptor (beta chain) derives from a study of blood T cell repertoires in COVID-19. Profiling relied on immunoSEQ multiplex PCR, and the TCRdb table lists in-frame clones only, not all of them. The sample records approximately 180,000 clones, approximately 89% being singletons. The V gene end was trimmed by 6 bases and the J gene end by 4 bases; junction bases not matched to a gene: 9. Germline CDR1 reads MNHNY; CDR2 reads SVGAGI (reference sequence). This CDR3 is built from 14 residues. The genes are TRBV6-6 and TRBJ2-7; 7 bases agree with TRBD2. The sequence was collected from a middle-aged woman with acute COVID-19. Sequenced sample: PBMCs or T cells enriched from blood (not recorded which). The chain's CDR3 is CASRGARERYEQYF. The CDR3 region has the DNA TGTGCCAGCAGGGGTGCGCGGGAGAGATACGAGCAGTACTTC.